These T cell receptor beta chains were read from a single sample in a study of blood T cell repertoires in COVID-19. This table comes from immunoSEQ multiplex PCR, and its TCRdb copy is limited to in-frame clones, with some not included. Of under 300,000 clones detected, 75% to 90% appear once; the ten largest clones hold about 3.1%. The sequenced material came from PBMCs or T cells enriched from blood (not recorded which). The receptors shown here come from a woman in her thirties or forties who had been exposed to COVID-19. The CDR3 runs from the conserved cysteine through the conserved F or W. Fields, in order: J gene, V gene, D gene, clone size, CDR3 protein, CDR3 DNA. D genes are given only for firm matches. Not every row has a clone size; where given, it reads once, few, many or a size class.

j_gene: TRBJ1-1; v_gene: TRBV5-1; d_gene: TRBD1; abundance: .; CDR3aa: CASSSVPQGAGTEAFF; CDR3nt: TGCGCCAGCAGCTCGGTACCACAGGGGGCTGGCACTGAAGCTTTCTTT
j_gene: TRBJ2-3; v_gene: TRBV5-1; d_gene: TRBD1; abundance: .; CDR3aa: CASSRGQGTDTQYF; CDR3nt: TGCGCCAGCAGCCGGGGACAGGGCACAGATACGCAGTATTTT
j_gene: TRBJ1-1; v_gene: TRBV30; d_gene: TRBD1; abundance: .; CDR3aa: CAWRTYTGGTEAFF; CDR3nt: TGTGCCTGGAGGACCTATACAGGGGGCACTGAAGCTTTCTTT
j_gene: TRBJ1-2; v_gene: TRBV9; d_gene: .; abundance: once; CDR3aa: CASSSTGLYGYTF; CDR3nt: TGTGCCAGCAGCTCAACAGGGTTATATGGCTACACCTTC
j_gene: TRBJ2-3; v_gene: TRBV7-3; d_gene: TRBD2; abundance: .; CDR3aa: CASSSNSGGTDGTDTQYF; CDR3nt: TGTGCCAGCAGCTCGAATAGCGGGGGGACGGATGGCACAGATACGCAGTATTTT
j_gene: TRBJ1-3; v_gene: TRBV24-1; d_gene: TRBD1; abundance: once; CDR3aa: CATSDPSRDSGGNTIYF; CDR3nt: TGTGCCACCAGTGATCCGTCCCGGGACAGCGGAGGAAACACCATATATTTT
j_gene: TRBJ2-5; v_gene: TRBV5-4; d_gene: TRBD1; abundance: .; CDR3aa: CASSSGQVQYF; CDR3nt: TGTGCCAGCAGCTCAGGACAGGTCCAGTACTTC
j_gene: TRBJ2-7; v_gene: TRBV23-1; d_gene: .; abundance: .; CDR3aa: CASSRGGLPSSYEQYF; CDR3nt: TGCGCCAGCAGTCGCGGAGGCCTACCTAGCTCCTACGAGCAGTACTTC
j_gene: TRBJ1-2; v_gene: TRBV12-3/TRBV12-4; d_gene: TRBD1; abundance: .; CDR3aa: CASRLQGVGGYTF; CDR3nt: TGTGCCAGCAGACTACAGGGGGTAGGTGGCTACACCTTC
j_gene: TRBJ2-3; v_gene: TRBV14; d_gene: TRBD1; abundance: .; CDR3aa: CASSQRRTGPSTDTQYF; CDR3nt: TGTGCCAGCAGCCAACGCCGGACAGGCCCAAGCACAGATACGCAGTATTTT
j_gene: TRBJ2-7; v_gene: TRBV7-9; d_gene: TRBD1; abundance: few; CDR3aa: CASSLDTGGVYEQYF; CDR3nt: TGTGCCAGCAGCTTAGATACAGGGGGAGTCTACGAGCAGTACTTC
j_gene: TRBJ2-7; v_gene: TRBV28; d_gene: TRBD2; abundance: .; CDR3aa: CASSRPGGSVEQYF; CDR3nt: TGTGCCAGCAGCCGTCCGGGGGGATCGGTCGAGCAGTACTTC
j_gene: TRBJ1-4; v_gene: TRBV7-9; d_gene: TRBD1; abundance: .; CDR3aa: CASSTDDRGAEKLFF; CDR3nt: TGTGCCAGCAGCACTGATGACAGGGGAGCTGAAAAACTGTTTTTT
j_gene: TRBJ1-4; v_gene: TRBV5-4; d_gene: TRBD1; abundance: .; CDR3aa: CASSLYWTGNEKLFF; CDR3nt: TGTGCCAGCAGCTTGTATTGGACAGGGAATGAAAAACTGTTTTTT
j_gene: TRBJ1-2; v_gene: TRBV11-3; d_gene: .; abundance: .; CDR3aa: CASRLTGENGYTF; CDR3nt: TGTGCCAGCAGATTAACTGGGGAGAATGGCTACACCTTC
j_gene: TRBJ2-2; v_gene: TRBV3-1/TRBV3-2; d_gene: .; abundance: .; CDR3aa: CASSQPRGIVGELFF; CDR3nt: TGTGCCAGCAGCCAACCAAGGGGCATCGTCGGGGAGCTGTTTTTT
j_gene: TRBJ2-7; v_gene: TRBV6-5; d_gene: .; abundance: few; CDR3aa: CASSYSVTGEYEQYF; CDR3nt: TGTGCCAGCAGTTACTCGGTCACGGGGGAGTACGAGCAGTACTTC
j_gene: TRBJ1-3; v_gene: TRBV7-8; d_gene: .; abundance: .; CDR3aa: CASSRASGFGNTIYF; CDR3nt: TGTGCCAGCAGCCGAGCCTCGGGGTTTGGAAACACCATATATTTT
j_gene: TRBJ2-7; v_gene: TRBV5-5; d_gene: TRBD1; abundance: .; CDR3aa: CASSLGQAFSYEQYF; CDR3nt: TGTGCCAGCAGCCTCGGACAGGCCTTCTCCTACGAGCAGTACTTC
j_gene: TRBJ1-2; v_gene: TRBV7-8; d_gene: .; abundance: .; CDR3aa: CASSPDRRGYTF; CDR3nt: TGTGCCAGCAGCCCCGACAGGAGGGGCTACACCTTC
j_gene: TRBJ2-6; v_gene: TRBV12-3/TRBV12-4; d_gene: .; abundance: once; CDR3aa: CASTLSGANVLTF; CDR3nt: TGTGCCAGCACCCTCTCTGGGGCCAACGTCCTGACTTTC
j_gene: TRBJ1-1; v_gene: TRBV5-1; d_gene: TRBD1; abundance: .; CDR3aa: CASSLTGGNTEAFF; CDR3nt: TGCGCCAGCAGCTTGACAGGGGGGAACACTGAAGCTTTCTTT
j_gene: TRBJ2-1; v_gene: TRBV27; d_gene: .; abundance: .; CDR3aa: CASSSSGSSYNEQFF; CDR3nt: TGTGCCAGCAGTTCGTCGGGGAGCTCCTACAATGAGCAGTTCTTC
j_gene: TRBJ1-1; v_gene: TRBV21-1; d_gene: .; abundance: .; CDR3aa: CASSNNPAGHTEAFF; CDR3nt: TGTGCCAGCAGCAATAACCCGGCGGGTCACACTGAAGCTTTCTTT
j_gene: TRBJ1-2; v_gene: TRBV5-4; d_gene: TRBD1; abundance: .; CDR3aa: CAGRGTGDFYYTF; CDR3nt: TGTGCCGGAAGGGGGACAGGGGATTTTTACTACACCTTC
j_gene: TRBJ1-1; v_gene: TRBV7-9; d_gene: TRBD1; abundance: .; CDR3aa: CASSQETGSGGAFF; CDR3nt: TGTGCCAGCAGCCAAGAGACAGGGAGTGGTGGAGCTTTCTTT
j_gene: TRBJ2-7; v_gene: TRBV6-1; d_gene: TRBD1; abundance: .; CDR3aa: CASSGGVGTGGYEQYF; CDR3nt: TGTGCCAGCAGTGGCGGCGTCGGGACAGGGGGCTACGAGCAGTACTTC
j_gene: TRBJ1-2; v_gene: TRBV28; d_gene: TRBD1; abundance: .; CDR3aa: CASSLFSGTGENYGYTF; CDR3nt: TGTGCCAGCAGTTTATTTTCTGGGACAGGCGAGAACTATGGCTACACCTTC
j_gene: TRBJ1-2; v_gene: TRBV4-3; d_gene: TRBD1; abundance: once; CDR3aa: CASSQEGTGRYGYTF; CDR3nt: TGCGCCAGCAGCCAAGAGGGGACAGGGAGATATGGCTACACCTTC
j_gene: TRBJ1-6; v_gene: TRBV6-6; d_gene: .; abundance: .; CDR3aa: CASSIQGGALHF; CDR3nt: TGTGCCAGCAGTATCCAGGGTGGGGCCCTCCACTTT
j_gene: TRBJ1-4; v_gene: TRBV4-1; d_gene: .; abundance: .; CDR3aa: CASSPSGDEKLFF; CDR3nt: TGCGCCAGCAGCCCTAGTGGCGATGAAAAACTGTTTTTT
j_gene: TRBJ2-1; v_gene: TRBV5-1; d_gene: TRBD2; abundance: .; CDR3aa: CASSSSGRVKLYNEQFF; CDR3nt: TGTGCCAGCAGCTCGAGCGGGAGGGTTAAACTTTACAATGAGCAGTTCTTC
j_gene: TRBJ2-5; v_gene: TRBV24-1; d_gene: .; abundance: .; CDR3aa: CATSDFGSQETQYF; CDR3nt: TGTGCCACCAGTGATTTCGGGAGCCAAGAGACCCAGTACTTC
j_gene: TRBJ1-2; v_gene: TRBV4-3; d_gene: .; abundance: .; CDR3aa: CASSQEGQGGYTF; CDR3nt: TGCGCCAGCAGCCAAGAAGGCCAGGGTGGCTACACCTTC
j_gene: TRBJ1-5; v_gene: TRBV24-1; d_gene: .; abundance: few; CDR3aa: CATSDKTVSNQPQHF; CDR3nt: TGTGCCACCAGTGATAAGACAGTAAGCAATCAGCCCCAGCATTTT
j_gene: TRBJ2-3; v_gene: TRBV18; d_gene: .; abundance: .; CDR3aa: CASSPLVRGTDTQYF; CDR3nt: TGTGCCAGCTCACCACTCGTCAGGGGCACAGATACGCAGTATTTT
j_gene: TRBJ2-5; v_gene: TRBV7-7; d_gene: .; abundance: .; CDR3aa: CASSLGFGGKETQYF; CDR3nt: TGTGCTAGCAGCTTAGGGTTCGGAGGGAAAGAGACCCAGTACTTC
j_gene: TRBJ2-5; v_gene: TRBV5-5; d_gene: TRBD1; abundance: .; CDR3aa: CASSSALAGGQETQYF; CDR3nt: TGTGCCAGCAGCTCCGCTCTAGCAGGGGGTCAAGAGACCCAGTACTTC
j_gene: TRBJ2-2; v_gene: TRBV19; d_gene: TRBD2; abundance: .; CDR3aa: CASSIRGSNTGELFF; CDR3nt: TGTGCCAGTAGTATCCGCGGGAGCAACACCGGGGAGCTGTTTTTT
j_gene: TRBJ1-4; v_gene: TRBV19; d_gene: TRBD1; abundance: .; CDR3aa: CASSLWGDRGEKLFF; CDR3nt: TGTGCCAGTAGCCTGTGGGGGGACAGGGGTGAAAAACTGTTTTTT
j_gene: TRBJ1-4; v_gene: TRBV7-2; d_gene: .; abundance: .; CDR3aa: CASSLAPFGGSEKLFF; CDR3nt: TGTGCCAGCAGCTTAGCCCCATTTGGGGGGAGTGAAAAACTGTTTTTT
j_gene: TRBJ1-2; v_gene: TRBV7-9; d_gene: .; abundance: few; CDR3aa: CASSPTGVGPYGYTF; CDR3nt: TGTGCCAGCAGCCCCACGGGGGTCGGTCCCTATGGCTACACCTTC
j_gene: TRBJ2-7; v_gene: TRBV5-8; d_gene: .; abundance: .; CDR3aa: CASSQIGGAASQYF; CDR3nt: TGTGCCAGCAGCCAGATCGGCGGAGCAGCTTCGCAGTACTTC
j_gene: TRBJ2-1; v_gene: TRBV4-3; d_gene: TRBD1; abundance: .; CDR3aa: CASSQSATGGKGNEQFF; CDR3nt: TGCGCCAGCAGCCAAAGCGCGACAGGGGGCAAGGGGAATGAGCAGTTCTTC
j_gene: TRBJ2-3; v_gene: TRBV27; d_gene: TRBD2; abundance: .; CDR3aa: CASSPLAGGFKDTQYF; CDR3nt: TGTGCCAGCAGTCCACTAGCGGGGGGATTTAAAGATACGCAGTATTTT
j_gene: TRBJ2-1; v_gene: TRBV5-1; d_gene: TRBD1; abundance: .; CDR3aa: CASSLGGTAYNEQFF; CDR3nt: TGTGCCAGCAGCTTGGGTGGGACAGCGTACAATGAGCAGTTCTTC
j_gene: TRBJ2-6; v_gene: TRBV19; d_gene: .; abundance: once; CDR3aa: CASSSVRSSGANVLTF; CDR3nt: TGTGCCAGTAGTAGCGTGCGGTCCTCTGGGGCCAACGTCCTGACTTTC
j_gene: TRBJ1-2; v_gene: TRBV25-1; d_gene: TRBD1; abundance: many; CDR3aa: CASSDPGQGGYGYTF; CDR3nt: TGTGCCAGCAGTGACCCCGGGCAGGGGGGCTATGGCTACACCTTC
j_gene: TRBJ2-7; v_gene: TRBV11-2; d_gene: TRBD2; abundance: .; CDR3aa: CASSPPRGGARTYEQYF; CDR3nt: TGTGCCAGCAGCCCCCCCCGGGGGGGGGCCCGCACCTACGAGCAGTACTTC
j_gene: TRBJ2-5; v_gene: TRBV7-9; d_gene: .; abundance: once; CDR3aa: CASSLSGTSLETQYF; CDR3nt: TGTGCCAGCAGCTTAAGTGGCACTAGTCTGGAGACCCAGTACTTC
j_gene: TRBJ1-1; v_gene: TRBV27; d_gene: .; abundance: .; CDR3aa: CASSYRLDGTEAFF; CDR3nt: TGTGCCAGCAGTTATAGACTAGATGGCACTGAAGCTTTCTTT
j_gene: TRBJ1-2; v_gene: TRBV29-1; d_gene: TRBD1; abundance: .; CDR3aa: CSVPDRRGGYTF; CDR3nt: TGCAGCGTCCCGGACAGGAGGGGTGGCTACACCTTC
j_gene: TRBJ1-5; v_gene: TRBV7-2; d_gene: .; abundance: .; CDR3aa: CASSPDSSSYSNQPQHF; CDR3nt: TGTGCCAGCAGCCCGGACAGCTCATCTTATAGCAATCAGCCCCAGCATTTT
j_gene: TRBJ2-7; v_gene: TRBV3-1/TRBV3-2; d_gene: .; abundance: .; CDR3aa: CASSRDRPGVNEQYF; CDR3nt: TGTGCCAGCAGCCGGGACAGACCGGGGGTCAACGAGCAGTACTTC